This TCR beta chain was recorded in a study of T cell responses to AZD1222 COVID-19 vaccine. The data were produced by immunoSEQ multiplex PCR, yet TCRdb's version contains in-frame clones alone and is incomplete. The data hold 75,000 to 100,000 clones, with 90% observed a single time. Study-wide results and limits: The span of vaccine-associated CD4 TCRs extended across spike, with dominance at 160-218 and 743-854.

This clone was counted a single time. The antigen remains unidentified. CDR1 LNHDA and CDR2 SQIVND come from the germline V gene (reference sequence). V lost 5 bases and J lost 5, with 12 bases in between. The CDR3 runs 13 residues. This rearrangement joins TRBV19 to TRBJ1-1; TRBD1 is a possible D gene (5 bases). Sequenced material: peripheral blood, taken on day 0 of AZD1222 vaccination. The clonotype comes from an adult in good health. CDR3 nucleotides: TGTGCCAGTAGTCCAGGGTTTGGAACTGAAGCTTTCTTT. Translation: CASSPGFGTEAFF.